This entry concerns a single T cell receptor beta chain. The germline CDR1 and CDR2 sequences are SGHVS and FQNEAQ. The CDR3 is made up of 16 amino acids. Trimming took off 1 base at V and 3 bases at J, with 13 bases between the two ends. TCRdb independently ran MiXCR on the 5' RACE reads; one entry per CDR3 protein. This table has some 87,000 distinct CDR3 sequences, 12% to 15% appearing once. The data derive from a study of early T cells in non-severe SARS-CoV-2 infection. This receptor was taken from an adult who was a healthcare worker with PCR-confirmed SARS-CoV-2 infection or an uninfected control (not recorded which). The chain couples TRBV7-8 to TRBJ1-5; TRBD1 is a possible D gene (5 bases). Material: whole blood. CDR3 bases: TGTGCCAGCAGCTTAGAAGGCAGGGCCCTCAATCAGCCCCAGCATTTT. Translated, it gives CASSLEGRALNQPQHF.